One T cell receptor beta chain is described in this entry. These data originate in a study of T cell changes during pregnancy in multiple sclerosis. The assay was immunoSEQ multiplex PCR, and TCRdb's table has in-frame clones only and misses some. This sample yields 93,000 or so clones, of which roughly 90% are seen a single time; around 0.93% belongs to the top ten. Per the germline V gene, CDR1 is LNHDA and CDR2 is SQIVND (reference sequence). This CDR3 is built from 14 residues. V lost 5 bases to trimming and J lost 5 bases, with 12 bases between them. The material sequenced was peripheral blood, taken before pregnancy. This receptor was identified in a female donor with multiple sclerosis, enrolled in a pregnancy study. This chain uses TRBV19 with TRBJ2-2; D perhaps matches TRBD2 (6 bases). CDR3 in DNA: TGTGCCAGTAGTCCCCGGGACTTTACCGGGGAGCTGTTTTTT. Encoded protein: CASSPRDFTGELFF. The variable domain in full, with the rest retrieved from reference TRBV19 and TRBJ2-2, is DGGITQSPKYLFRKEGQNVTLSCEQNLNHDAMYWYRQDPGQGLRLIYYSQIVNDFQKGDIAEGYSVSREKKESFPLTVTSAQKNPTAFYLCASSPRDFTGELFFGEGSRLTVL.